The 5 T cell receptor beta chains presented below share a single source sample, sequenced in a study of T-cell reconstitution after alpha-beta-depleted transplantation in children. TCRbeta library preparation incorporated unique molecular identifiers. TCRdb called the PCR reads again in MiXCR, with one record for every CDR3 protein. The top ten hold around 14% of the sample, which has 580,000 or so distinct CDR3 sequences, under 30% seen once. The sequenced sample was PBMCs, mostly from graft donor cells, obtained 360 days after TCRalphabeta/CD19-depleted stem cell transplant. These receptors came from a boy less than two years old who had a stem cell transplant for acute myeloid leukemia, so the T cells may come from the graft donor.

This clonotype was counted many times. V usage is TRBV12-3 or TRBV12-4 and J usage is TRBJ2-2; D is possibly TRBD2 (6 bases). The ends were cut back, 7 bases at V and 7 bases at J, with 10 bases in the middle. The CDR3 covers 12 residues. The CDR3 DNA follows: TGTGCCAGCACCGTCGGGAGCGGGGAGCTGTTTTTT. This translates into CASTVGSGELFF.

This clonotype has only a few counts. The V gene is TRBV20-1, the J gene TRBJ2-1, with D possibly matching TRBD2 (5 bases). This CDR3 comprises 14 residues. V shed 3 bases and J shed 2 bases, with 11 bases lying between them. Looked up from germline, CDR1 is DFQATT and CDR2 is SNEGSKA (reference sequence). CDR3 residues: CSASPGVTYNEQFF. CDR3 sequence (DNA): TGCAGTGCTAGCCCCGGGGTAACCTACAATGAGCAGTTCTTC.

This chain uses TRBV7-2 with TRBJ2-5; D gene uncertain. Germline lookup yields CDR1 SGHTA and CDR2 FQGNSA. V shed 0 bases and J shed 9 bases, with 5 bases lying between them. The CDR3 sequence is 11 residues long. Here the CDR3 DNA reads TGTGCCAGCAGCTTAGCCTTTGCCCAGTACTTC. Translating gives CASSLAFAQYF.

The V and J genes are TRBV7-2 and TRBJ2-7; D could derive from TRBD1 or TRBD2 (6 bases each). V lost 1 base and J 0 bases, leaving 10 bases between the germline ends. This CDR3 region has 15 residues. The germline CDR1 and CDR2 sequences are SGHTA and FQGNSA. The CDR3 region is CASSLEGGPSYEQYF. The CDR3 DNA reads as TGTGCCAGCAGCTTAGAAGGGGGGCCCTCCTACGAGCAGTACTTC.

The rearrangement links TRBV24-1 to TRBJ2-3, with a possible D match to TRBD1 (6 bases). Germline lookup yields CDR1 KGHDR and CDR2 SFDVKD. Trimming took off 2 bases at V and 7 bases at J, with 18 bases between the two ends. The CDR3 extends over 16 amino acids. CDR3 bases: TGTGCCACCAGTGATTCGAGAGGGGGAAGTGGGTATACGCAGTATTTT. Its translation is CATSDSRGGSGYTQYF.